Detailed here is one TCR beta chain. The CDR3 runs 15 residues. CDR1 is SGHVS, CDR2 FQNEAQ, per germline. Trimming cost V 2 bases and J 4 bases, with 13 bases left between them. Some clones are missing from TCRdb's copy, which holds only in-frame ones; the method was immunoSEQ multiplex PCR. The table has some 190,000 clones, around three quarters seen once; the top ten hold about 15%. This sample is drawn from a study of blood T cell repertoires in COVID-19. Grouping used clinical history reported by participants in a survey and questionnaire. The sample consisted of PBMCs or T cells enriched from blood (not recorded which). The clonotype comes from a woman between 45 and 60 years old with acute COVID-19. The chain recombines TRBV7-8 with TRBJ2-3; D perhaps matches TRBD2 (6 bases). CDR3: CASSLQPGGSDTQYF. CDR3 nucleotides: TGTGCCAGCAGCTTACAACCCGGGGGTTCAGATACGCAGTATTTT.